This T cell receptor (beta chain) derives from a study of T cell changes during pregnancy in multiple sclerosis. Assay: immunoSEQ multiplex PCR; the TCRdb copy retains only in-frame clones and omits some. The sample has some 38,000 clones, 90% to 95% seen once. CDR1 is KGHSH, CDR2 LQKENI, per germline. The CDR3 is made up of 16 amino acids. Germline trimming cut 3 bases from V and 0 bases from J; bases unmatched to any gene: 4. Sequences were derived from CD4+ T cells from peripheral blood mononuclear cells, sampled in the second trimester of pregnancy. The V call is TRBV18, the J call TRBJ1-3, with 8 bases matching TRBD1. The clonotype originates from a female donor in good health, enrolled as a control in a pregnancy study. The CDR3 DNA reads TGTGCCAGCTCACCCTACGGACAGGGCTCTGGAAACACCATATATTTT. Protein product: CASSPYGQGSGNTIYF. Full variable domain (missing parts from reference TRBV18 and TRBJ1-3): NAGVMQNPRHLVRRRGQEARLRCSPMKGHSHVYWYRQLPEEGLKFMVYLQKENIIDESGMPKERFSAEFPKEGPSILRIQQVVRGDSAAYFCASSPYGQGSGNTIYFGEGSWLTVV.